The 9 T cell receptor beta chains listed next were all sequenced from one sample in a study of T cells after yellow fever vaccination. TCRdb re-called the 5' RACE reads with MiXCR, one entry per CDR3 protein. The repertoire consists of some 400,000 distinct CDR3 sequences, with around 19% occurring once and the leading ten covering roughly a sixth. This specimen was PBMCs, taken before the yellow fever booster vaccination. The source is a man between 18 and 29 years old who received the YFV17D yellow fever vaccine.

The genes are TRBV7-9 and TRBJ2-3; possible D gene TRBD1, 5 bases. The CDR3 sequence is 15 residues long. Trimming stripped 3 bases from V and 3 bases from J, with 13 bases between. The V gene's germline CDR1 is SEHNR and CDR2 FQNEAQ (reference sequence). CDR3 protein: CASSFVGSGTDTQYF. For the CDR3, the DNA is TGTGCCAGCAGCTTCGTAGGGTCAGGGACAGATACGCAGTATTTT.

CDR3 bases: TGTGCCACCAGCAGAGACGGCTACTCCTACGAGCAGTACGTC. Translated, it gives CATSRDGYSYEQYV. The chain combines TRBV15 with TRBJ2-7; D gene ambiguous. This CDR3 spans 14 amino acids. Trimming shortened V by 0 bases and J by 0 bases, and 6 bases separated the two germline ends. Looked up from germline, CDR1 is LNHNV and CDR2 is YYDKDF (reference sequence).

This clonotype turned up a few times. The CDR3 region has the DNA TGTGCCATCCGGACAGGGCGAAGTGACTACACCTTC. This translates into CAIRTGRSDYTF. V is TRBV10-3 and J is TRBJ1-2, with 8 nucleotides matching TRBD1. CDR1 and CDR2 from the germline V gene are ENHRY and SYGVKD. This CDR3 is 12 amino acids long. Trimming removed 8 bases from V and 10 bases from J; junction bases left unmatched: 9.

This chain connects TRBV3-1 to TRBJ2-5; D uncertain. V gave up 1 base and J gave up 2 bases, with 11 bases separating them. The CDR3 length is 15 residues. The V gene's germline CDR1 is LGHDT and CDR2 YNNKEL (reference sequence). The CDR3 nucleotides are TGTGCCAGCAGCCAAGTAAGTGGAACTCAAGAGACCCAGTACTTC. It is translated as CASSQVSGTQETQYF.

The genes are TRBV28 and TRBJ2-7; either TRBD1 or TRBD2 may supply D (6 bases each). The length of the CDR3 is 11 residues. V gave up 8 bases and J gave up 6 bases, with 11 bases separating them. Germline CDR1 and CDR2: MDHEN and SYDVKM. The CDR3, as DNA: TGTGCCAGCGCGAGGGGGGCCGAGCAGTACGTC. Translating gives CASARGAEQYV.

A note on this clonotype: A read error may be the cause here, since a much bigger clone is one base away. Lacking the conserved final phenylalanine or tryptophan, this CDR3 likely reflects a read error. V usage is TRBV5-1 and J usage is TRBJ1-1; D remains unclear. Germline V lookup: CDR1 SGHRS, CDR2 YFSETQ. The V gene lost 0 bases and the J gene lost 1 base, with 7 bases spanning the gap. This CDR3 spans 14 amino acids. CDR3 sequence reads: CASSLDGQNTEAFS. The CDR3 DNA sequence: TGCGCCAGCAGCTTGGACGGGCAGAACACTGAAGCTTTCTCT.

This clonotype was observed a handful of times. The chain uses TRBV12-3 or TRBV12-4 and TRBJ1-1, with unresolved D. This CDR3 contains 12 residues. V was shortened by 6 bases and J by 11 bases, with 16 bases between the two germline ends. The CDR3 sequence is CASSSIEGEAFF. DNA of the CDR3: TGTGCCAGCAGCAGTATTGAGGGTGAGGCTTTCTTT.

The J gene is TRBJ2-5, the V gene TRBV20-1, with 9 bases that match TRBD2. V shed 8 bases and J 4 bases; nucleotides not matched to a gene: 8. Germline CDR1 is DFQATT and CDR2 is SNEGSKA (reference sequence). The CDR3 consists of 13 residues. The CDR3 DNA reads TGCAGTCCCCGGGTTAGCGGGGGAGAGACCCAGTACTTC. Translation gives CSPRVSGGETQYF.

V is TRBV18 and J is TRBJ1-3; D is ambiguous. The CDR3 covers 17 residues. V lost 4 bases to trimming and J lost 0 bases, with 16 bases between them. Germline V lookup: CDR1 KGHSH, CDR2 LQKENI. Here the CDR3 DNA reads TGTGCCAGCTCACTAACGGGAACACATAGCTCTGGAAACACCATATATTTT. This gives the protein CASSLTGTHSSGNTIYF.